These 17 T cell receptor beta chains share one sample of origin, sequenced in a study of T-cell memory formation after mild COVID-19. In TCRdb, the 5' RACE reads were re-called with MiXCR into one record per CDR3 protein. The sample shows approximately 240,000 distinct CDR3 sequences, 16% of them seen only once. The sequencing sample was made of PBMCs or a T cell subset sorted from them (not recorded which). All receptors derive from a man between 18 and 29 years old who had mild COVID-19 (a few samples of this study predate the infection). Cell type and time point are not known.

This clonotype was recorded many times. The rearrangement joins TRBV12-3 or TRBV12-4 to TRBJ1-5, with unresolved D. This CDR3 has 17 amino acids. Trimming left V 2 bases short and J 4 bases short, with 18 bases between. This CDR3 reads CASSLFYSKHFNQPQHF. CDR3 in DNA: TGTGCCAGCAGTTTATTTTACAGCAAACACTTTAATCAGCCCCAGCATTTT.

This clonotype was counted ten times or more. This chain's CDR3 is CATSDLQGYNEQFF. DNA of the CDR3: TGTGCCACCAGTGATTTGCAGGGGTACAATGAGCAGTTCTTC. V gene TRBV24-1 combines with J gene TRBJ2-1; maybe TRBD1 (6 bases). The CDR3 covers 14 residues. Germline V gives CDR1 KGHDR, CDR2 SFDVKD. V shed 0 bases and J shed 4 bases, with 6 bases lying between them.

This clonotype was counted ten times or more. The rearrangement uses TRBV5-1 and TRBJ2-1; D possibly corresponds to TRBD2 (5 bases). V dropped 6 bases and J dropped 4 bases, with 11 bases sitting between them. CDR1 and CDR2 (germline): SGHRS, YFSETQ. The length of the CDR3 is 13 residues. The CDR3 loop is CASTPGEYNEQFF. The CDR3 DNA reads as TGCGCCAGCACACCCGGGGAGTACAATGAGCAGTTCTTC. The variable domain in full, completed from reference TRBV5-1 and TRBJ2-1, reads KAGVTQTPRYLIKTRGQQVTLSCSPISGHRSVSWYQQTPGQGLQFLFEYFSETQRNKGNFPGRFSGRQFSNSRSEMNVSTLELGDSALYLCASTPGEYNEQFFGPGTRLTVL.

The rearrangement joins TRBV19 to TRBJ1-1; D unclear. Germline-derived CDR1 and CDR2 are LNHDA and SQIVND (reference sequence). The CDR3 consists of 14 residues. With 7 bases removed from V and 0 bases from J, the gap between germline ends came to 12 bases. CDR3 nucleotide sequence: TGTGCCAGTATTGCACGCGGAATGAACACTGAAGCTTTCTTT. It is translated as CASIARGMNTEAFF.

This clonotype was seen many times. The gene calls are TRBV9 and TRBJ2-3; D may match TRBD1 or TRBD2 (5 bases each). The V and J ends lost 0 bases and 2 bases respectively, with 10 bases between them. The CDR3 is 15 amino acids. Germline CDR1 SGDLS, CDR2 YYNGEE. CDR3 coding DNA: TGTGCCAGCAGCGTAGGGAACGGGGCCACAGATACGCAGTATTTT. Its protein is CASSVGNGATDTQYF.

This chain connects TRBV7-3 to TRBJ1-2; D ambiguous. V was shortened by 2 bases and J by 6 bases, with 16 bases between the two germline ends. The CDR3 length is 15 residues. CDR1 SGHTA and CDR2 FQGTGA come from the germline V gene. DNA of the CDR3: TGTGCCAGCAGCTTACAGCCGGGGAGTGGCGATGGCTACACCTTC. Translation: CASSLQPGSGDGYTF. Using reference TRBV7-3 and TRBJ1-2 for the parts outside the CDR3, the full variable domain is GAGVSQTPSNKVTEKGKYVELRCDPISGHTALYWYRQSLGQGPEFLIYFQGTGAADDSGLPNDRFFAVRPEGSVSTLKIQRTERGDSAVYLCASSLQPGSGDGYTFGSGTRLTVV.

The chain links TRBV5-1 to TRBJ1-1; D is perhaps TRBD1 (5 bases). From germline, CDR1 is SGHRS and CDR2 YFSETQ. V was trimmed by 4 bases and J by 3 bases, leaving 19 bases between them. The CDR3 totals 16 residues. The DNA for the CDR3 is TGCGCCAGCAGCCCCCTAACGGGGCAGGGATACACTGAAGCTTTCTTT. It specifies CASSPLTGQGYTEAFF. Full variable domain (rest looked up from reference TRBV5-1 and TRBJ1-1): KAGVTQTPRYLIKTRGQQVTLSCSPISGHRSVSWYQQTPGQGLQFLFEYFSETQRNKGNFPGRFSGRQFSNSRSEMNVSTLELGDSALYLCASSPLTGQGYTEAFFGQGTRLTVV.

This clonotype was seen a handful of times. The rearrangement joins TRBV7-8 to TRBJ2-7, with 10 bases identical to TRBD2. J lost 7 bases, V lost 1 base, and 1 base had no gene match. CDR1 and CDR2 from the germline V gene are SGHVS and FQNEAQ. CDR3 length equals 13 residues. CDR3 nucleotides: TGTGCCAGCAGCTTAGTTAGCGGGGGGGAGCAGTACTTC. It encodes CASSLVSGGEQYF.

This clonotype appeared many times. The chain has TRBV7-2 and TRBJ2-1, with 10 nucleotides matching TRBD2. The CDR3 length is 17 residues. The V gene end was trimmed by 0 bases and the J gene end by 4 bases; junction bases not matched to a gene: 6. CDR1 SGHTA and CDR2 FQGNSA come from the germline V gene. CDR3 in amino acids: CASSLASSGGGYNEQFF. The CDR3 region has the DNA TGTGCCAGCAGCTTAGCGTCCAGCGGGGGGGGGTACAATGAGCAGTTCTTC.

This clonotype was detected only a few times. The genes are TRBV5-1 and TRBJ1-2; a weak D match, TRBD1 (5 bases). The germline CDR1 and CDR2 sequences are SGHRS and YFSETQ. Trimming removed 0 bases at V and 4 bases at J, with 10 bases between. This CDR3 has 14 residues. DNA for the CDR3: TGCGCCAGCAGCTTGGAACTGGGGCTCTATGGCTACACCTTC. It codes for CASSLELGLYGYTF.

The CDR3 sequence is CALASTSGGPRSGELFF. The CDR3 nucleotides read TGTGCCCTGGCAAGCACTAGCGGGGGCCCTCGGTCCGGGGAGCTGTTTTTT. The V call is TRBV2, the J call TRBJ2-2, with 11 bases matching TRBD2. V dropped 11 bases and J dropped 6; count of bases not matched to a gene: 17. The CDR3 loop spans 17 amino acids. The germline CDR1 and CDR2 sequences are SNHLY and FYNNEI.

There are a few counts of this clonotype. CDR3 nucleotide sequence: TGTGCCAGCAGTTACTCGGGAGGGCGGTGGACTGAAGCTTTCTTT. It translates to CASSYSGGRWTEAFF. This chain connects TRBV6-2 or TRBV6-3 to TRBJ1-1, with no clear D. This CDR3 spans 15 amino acids. Trimming took 0 bases from V and 5 from J, leaving 13 bases between them. Germline CDR1 and CDR2: MNHEY and SVGEGT.

The chain links TRBV6-1 to TRBJ2-3; possibly TRBD1 for D (6 bases). Germline-derived CDR1 and CDR2 are MNHNS and SASEGT. The CDR3 is 14 residues long. V gave up 3 bases and J gave up 4 bases, with 11 bases separating them. The CDR3 here is CASSDRGRADTQYF. The CDR3, as DNA: TGTGCCAGCAGTGACAGGGGCCGGGCAGATACGCAGTATTTT.

This clonotype has more than one count but fewer than ten. The rearrangement links TRBV4-2 to TRBJ1-4; D gene ambiguous. Germline V lookup: CDR1 LGHNA, CDR2 YNFKEQ. Trimming took 0 bases from V and 14 from J, leaving 10 bases between them. This CDR3 has 12 residues. DNA of the CDR3: TGTGCCAGCAGCCAAGAGGATAGGCGGCTGTTTTTT. This translates into CASSQEDRRLFF.

In this sample, this clonotype turned up a few times. The chain links TRBV6-5 to TRBJ2-6, with D uncertain. The CDR3 is 14 residues long. Germline V gives CDR1 MNHEY, CDR2 SVGAGI. The germline V and J ends were trimmed by 6 bases and 0 bases, with 6 bases remaining between them. CDR3 DNA: TGTGCCAGCAGCCGGATCTCTGGGGCCAACGTCCTGACTTTC. Protein product: CASSRISGANVLTF.

In its sample, this clonotype was seen a few times. This sequence joins TRBV5-1 and TRBJ1-3; tentatively, D is TRBD1 (5 bases). The V and J ends lost 4 bases and 1 base respectively, with 9 bases between them. The CDR3 runs 14 residues. CDR1 is SGHRS, CDR2 YFSETQ, per germline. The CDR3 here is CASSEGLSGNTIYF. The CDR3 coding sequence is TGCGCCAGCAGCGAGGGACTGTCTGGAAACACCATATATTTT. Full variable domain (missing parts from reference TRBV5-1 and TRBJ1-3): KAGVTQTPRYLIKTRGQQVTLSCSPISGHRSVSWYQQTPGQGLQFLFEYFSETQRNKGNFPGRFSGRQFSNSRSEMNVSTLELGDSALYLCASSEGLSGNTIYFGEGSWLTVV.

This clonotype was detected many times. This chain connects TRBV5-5 to TRBJ2-3; 8 nucleotides match TRBD2. The CDR3 contains 16 residues. Germline V lookup: CDR1 SGHKS, CDR2 YYEKEE (reference sequence). Germline trimming cut 0 bases from V and 0 bases from J; bases unmatched to any gene: 3. CDR3 DNA sequence: TGTGCCAGCAGCTTGGATTTAGCGGGGAGCACAGATACGCAGTATTTT. Amino acid sequence: CASSLDLAGSTDTQYF.